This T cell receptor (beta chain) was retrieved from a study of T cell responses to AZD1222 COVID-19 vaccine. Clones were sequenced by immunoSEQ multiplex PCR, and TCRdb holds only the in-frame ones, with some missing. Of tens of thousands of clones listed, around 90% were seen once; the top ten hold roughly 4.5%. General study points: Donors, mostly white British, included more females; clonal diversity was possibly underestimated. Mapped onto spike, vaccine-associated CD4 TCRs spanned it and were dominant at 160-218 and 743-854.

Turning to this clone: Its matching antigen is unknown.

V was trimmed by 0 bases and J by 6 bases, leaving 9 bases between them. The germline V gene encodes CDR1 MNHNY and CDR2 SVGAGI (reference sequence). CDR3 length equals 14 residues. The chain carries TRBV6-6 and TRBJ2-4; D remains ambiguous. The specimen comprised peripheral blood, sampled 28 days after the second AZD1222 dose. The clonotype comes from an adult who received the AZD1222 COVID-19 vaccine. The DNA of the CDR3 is TGTGCCAGCAGTTACTCTACCGGTGGAAACATTCAGTACTTC. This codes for CASSYSTGGNIQYF.